This T cell receptor (beta chain) was sequenced for a study of OX40 agonist ivuxolimab in advanced cancers. The sample holds one count of this clone. J lost 5 bases, V lost 0 bases, and 8 bases had no gene match. CDR1 and CDR2 (germline): SGHDT, YYEEEE. CDR3 length: 18 residues. TCRdb's copy holds only in-frame clones and misses some; the assay was immunoSEQ multiplex PCR. The sample shows some 49,000 clones, roughly nine tenths of them seen only once. This TCR was recovered from an adult with an advanced solid tumor such as melanoma, head and neck, liver or kidney cancer. The chain recombines TRBV5-6 with TRBJ2-7; 16 bases align to TRBD2. The sequencing used CD4+ or CD8+ T cells sorted from blood, collected in a trial of the OX40 agonist ivuxolimab. CDR3 DNA: TGTGCCAGCAGCTTGGAGTGGGGACTAGCGGGGGGGCGCGACGAGCAGTACTTC. Residues: CASSLEWGLAGGRDEQYF.